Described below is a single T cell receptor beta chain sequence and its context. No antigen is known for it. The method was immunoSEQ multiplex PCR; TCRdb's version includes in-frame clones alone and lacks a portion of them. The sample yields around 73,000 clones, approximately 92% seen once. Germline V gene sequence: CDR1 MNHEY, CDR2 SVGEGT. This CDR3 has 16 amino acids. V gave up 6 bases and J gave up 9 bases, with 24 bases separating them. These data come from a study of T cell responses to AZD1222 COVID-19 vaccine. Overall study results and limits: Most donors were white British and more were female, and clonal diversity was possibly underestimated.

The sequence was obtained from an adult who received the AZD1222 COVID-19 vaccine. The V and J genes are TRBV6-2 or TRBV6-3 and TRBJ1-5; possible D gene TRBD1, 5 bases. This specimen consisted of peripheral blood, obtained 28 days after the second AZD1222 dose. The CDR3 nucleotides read TGTGCCAGCAGCTTTACGAGCGGGTCAGGGTTTTCGCCCCAGCATTTT. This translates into CASSFTSGSGFSPQHF.